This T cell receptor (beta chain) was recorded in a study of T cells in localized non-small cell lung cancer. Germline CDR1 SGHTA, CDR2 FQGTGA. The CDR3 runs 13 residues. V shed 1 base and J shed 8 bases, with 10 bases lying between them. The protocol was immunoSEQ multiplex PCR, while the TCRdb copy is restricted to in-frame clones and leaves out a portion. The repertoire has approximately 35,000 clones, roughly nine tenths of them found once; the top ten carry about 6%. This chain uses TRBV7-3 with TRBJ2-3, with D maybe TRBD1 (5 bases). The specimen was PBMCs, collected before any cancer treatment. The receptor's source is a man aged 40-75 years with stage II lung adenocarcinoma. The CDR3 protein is CASSLSQGSTQYF. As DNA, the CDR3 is TGTGCCAGCAGCTTAAGTCAGGGCAGTACGCAGTATTTT.